This record concerns one T cell receptor beta chain sequence. The time point: sample taken at primary tumor resection. Researchers sequenced whole RNA taken from tumor, nontumor lung or frozen PBMC without sorting. Each molecule of TCR cDNA was tagged with one unique molecular identifier. TCRdb reprocessed the 5' RACE reads with MiXCR, giving one entry per CDR3 protein. The table has 90,000 or so distinct CDR3 sequences, roughly 9.5% seen once; the top ten hold roughly 7.2%. These data originate in a study of spatial heterogeneity in lung cancer. V trimming: 1 base; J trimming: 4 bases; junction bases outside the gene matches: 7. Germline V lookup: CDR1 DFQATT, CDR2 SNEGSKA (reference sequence). This CDR3 comprises 15 residues.

This sequence originates from a male donor with early-stage non-small cell lung cancer. This chain joins TRBV20-1 and TRBJ2-1; TRBD2 matches 7 bases. This specimen was PBMCs, taken at surgery. The CDR3 nucleotides are TGCAGTGCTAGAGGGGCGGGCGGGAGATACAATGAGCAGTTCTTC. It translates to CSARGAGGRYNEQFF.